Listed here are 13 T cell receptor beta chains from one sample, sequenced in a study of shared clonotypes between healthy human individuals. TCRdb's table, derived via immunoSEQ multiplex PCR, lists solely in-frame clones and lacks some. The table lists approximately 980,000 clones, about 80% of them singletons. The sequencing sample was made of memory CD4+ T cells sorted from blood. The subset denotes: CD45RA-negative fraction. These TCRs come from a man aged 18 to 30 in good health.

The chain is built from TRBV5-6 and TRBJ1-2; D perhaps matches TRBD1 (6 bases). Trimming took off 2 bases at V and 4 bases at J, with 15 bases between the two ends. Looked up from germline, CDR1 is SGHDT and CDR2 is YYEEEE. This CDR3 spans 15 amino acids. DNA for the CDR3: TGTGCCAGCAGCTTTCAATCTGGGGGCGCCTATGGCTACACCTTC. As protein: CASSFQSGGAYGYTF.

This chain uses TRBV18 with TRBJ2-5; 8 bases align to TRBD2. Germline V CDR1 and CDR2: KGHSH, LQKENI. Trimming at V came to 1 base and at J to 4 bases, leaving 8 bases not matched to a gene. The CDR3 sequence is 16 residues long. The CDR3 nucleotides are TGTGCCAGCTCACCACGGAAGGCGGGGGGCGCAGAGACCCAGTACTTC. The encoded protein is CASSPRKAGGAETQYF.

The V call is TRBV21-1, the J call TRBJ1-2. TRBV21-1 is a recognized pseudogene. The CDR3 has 12 residues. The CDR3, as DNA: TGTGCCAGCAGCATCTTGAACTATGGCTACACCTTC. It codes for CASSILNYGYTF.

V and J are TRBV18 and TRBJ1-1; D is ambiguous. V was shortened by 2 bases and J by 0 bases, with 13 bases between the two germline ends. This CDR3 contains 16 residues. Germline assignment: CDR1 KGHSH and CDR2 LQKENI. CDR3 loop: CASSPGRLTMNTEAFF. The CDR3 DNA reads TGTGCCAGCTCACCAGGGAGACTTACTATGAACACTGAAGCTTTCTTT.

V is TRBV7-2 and J is TRBJ1-2; 7 nucleotides match TRBD1. The CDR3 loop spans 15 amino acids. In germline, CDR1 is SGHTA, CDR2 FQGNSA. The junction had 11 bases not matched to a gene; V was cut back by 7 bases and J by 3 bases. The CDR3: CASTARDSLDYGYTF. The DNA of the CDR3 is TGTGCCAGCACGGCCCGGGACAGCTTAGACTATGGCTACACCTTC. The full variable domain, with the rest looked up from reference TRBV7-2 and TRBJ1-2, is GAGVSQSPSNKVTEKGKDVELRCDPISGHTALYWYRQSLGQGLEFLIYFQGNSAPDKSGLPSDRFSAERTGGSVSTLTIQRTQQEDSAVYLCASTARDSLDYGYTFGSGTRLTVV.

The rearrangement uses TRBV6-6 and TRBJ2-1; 9 bases fit TRBD2. V lost 2 bases to trimming and J lost 13 bases; unmatched junction nucleotides: 6. The CDR3 has 13 amino acids. Germline loops: CDR1 MNHNY, CDR2 SVGAGI (reference sequence). This CDR3 is CASSYIGGGGQFF. CDR3 coding DNA: TGTGCCAGCAGTTACATTGGCGGGGGGGGCCAGTTCTTC.

This clone was seen just once. The genes are TRBV11-2 and TRBJ1-4; no reliable D call. V lost 4 bases and J 1 base, leaving 10 bases between the germline ends. Germline CDR1 and CDR2: SGHAT and FQNNGV. The CDR3 extends over 15 amino acids. The CDR3, as DNA: TGTGCCAGCAGCTCCCTCTATGGAACTAATGAAAAACTGTTTTTT. Translated, it gives CASSSLYGTNEKLFF.

The chain is built from TRBV6-5 and TRBJ2-7; D is undetermined. The germline CDR1 and CDR2 sequences are MNHEY and SVGAGI. Trimming took 2 bases from V and 1 from J, leaving 3 bases between them. This CDR3 is 12 amino acids long. CDR3 sequence: CASSYTSYEQYF. The CDR3 DNA sequence: TGTGCCAGCAGTTACACTTCCTACGAGCAGTACTTC.

V is TRBV7-2 and J is TRBJ2-1; TRBD2 aligns across 9 bases. Germline values: CDR1 SGHTA, CDR2 FQGNSA. CDR3 length equals 16 residues. V lost 5 bases to trimming and J lost 4 bases; unmatched junction nucleotides: 9. The DNA for the CDR3 is TGTGCCAGCAGCCGTAAGCGGGAGGTCCTATACAATGAGCAGTTCTTC. Its translation: CASSRKREVLYNEQFF. Full variable domain (remainder filled in from reference TRBV7-2 and TRBJ2-1): GAGVSQSPSNKVTEKGKDVELRCDPISGHTALYWYRQSLGQGLEFLIYFQGNSAPDKSGLPSDRFSAERTGGSVSTLTIQRTQQEDSAVYLCASSRKREVLYNEQFFGPGTRLTVL.

This clone was observed many times. The J gene is TRBJ2-7, the V gene TRBV6-6; 7 bases are a match to TRBD1. The CDR3 loop spans 14 amino acids. CDR1 is MNHNY and CDR2 is SVGAGI in the germline V gene (reference sequence). V shed 6 bases and J 1 base; nucleotides not matched to a gene: 6. The DNA for the CDR3 is TGTGCCAGCAGAGAAGGGACAGCGTCCTACGAGCAGTACTTC. Its translation is CASREGTASYEQYF.

CDR3 sequence (DNA): TGTGCTAGTGGTTTGGTCCCAAACTACGAGCAGTACTTC. Protein: CASGLVPNYEQYF. J is TRBJ2-7 and V is TRBV12-5, with D hard to call. The CDR3 length is 13 residues. CDR1 is LGHNT, CDR2 FRNRAP, per germline. The V gene lost 0 bases and the J gene lost 3 bases, with 6 bases spanning the gap.

The V and J genes are TRBV6-5 and TRBJ1-1, with D possibly being TRBD1 (5 bases). Germline CDR1 is MNHEY and CDR2 is SVGAGI. The V and J ends lost 6 bases and 7 bases respectively, with 18 bases between them. CDR3 size: 14 residues. Here the CDR3 DNA reads TGTGCCAGCAGAATGAATCCACAACAGGATGAAGCTTTCTTT. It specifies CASRMNPQQDEAFF.

The CDR3 loop reads CASSPRRNYGYTF. The CDR3 nucleotides read TGTGCCAGCAGTCCTCGACGGAACTATGGCTACACCTTC. V and J are TRBV6-5 and TRBJ1-2; D is undetermined. Trimming shortened V by 5 bases and J by 2 bases, and 9 bases separated the two germline ends. CDR3 length: 13 amino acids. Germline CDR1 MNHEY, CDR2 SVGAGI.